Listed below are T cell receptor beta chains from one sample, sequenced in a study of glioma-infiltrating T cells. TCRdb re-analysed the multiplex PCR reads in MiXCR, keeping a single row per CDR3 protein. This sample has tens of thousands of distinct CDR3 sequences; approximately 39% occur once, and the top ten carry roughly two fifths. Material: glioma tissue, nonneoplastic brain tissue, or PBMCs (not recorded which). These receptors were obtained from a human donor with low-grade glioma or glioblastoma, undergoing nonglioma brain surgery, or in good health (not recorded which). Both conserved end residues are part of each CDR3. The D gene is left open where the match is weak. Clone size is not always given. Where it is, it says once, few, many or a class for expanded clones.

. | TRBJ2-5 | many | TRBV3-1 | CASSQDPQGQTLQETQYF | TGTGCCAGCAGCCAAGATCCCCAGGGCCAAACCCTCCAAGAGACCCAGTACTTC
. | TRBJ2-1 | few | TRBV29-1 | CSVAGTSGVNEQFF | TGCAGCGTAGCCGGCACTAGTGGAGTCAATGAGCAGTTCTTC
. | TRBJ2-1 | many | TRBV6-1 | CASSSSNEQFF | TGTGCCAGCAGTTCCAGCAATGAGCAGTTCTTC
. | TRBJ1-5 | many | TRBV7-6 | CASSLVTGSNQPQHF | TGTGCCAGCAGCTTAGTAACAGGGTCCAATCAGCCCCAGCATTTT
TRBD2 | TRBJ2-1 | many | TRBV10-3 | CAISSPGLEYNEQFF | TGTGCCATCAGTTCCCCGGGACTAGAATACAATGAGCAGTTCTTC
TRBD1 | TRBJ1-2 | many | TRBV15 | CATSRLDREDYGYTF | TGTGCCACCAGCAGACTGGACAGGGAAGACTATGGCTACACCTTC
. | TRBJ2-1 | many | TRBV7-8 | CASSLGTTSYNEQFF | TGTGCCAGCAGCTTAGGAACCACCTCCTACAATGAGCAGTTCTTC
. | TRBJ1-5 | many | TRBV7-9 | CASSLSEAPGPQHF | TGTGCCAGCAGCTTATCCGAGGCGCCAGGGCCCCAGCATTTT
TRBD1 | TRBJ2-4 | many | TRBV28 | CASSRVGTGGMKNIQYF | TGTGCCAGCAGCAGGGTAGGGACAGGGGGTATGAAAAACATTCAGTACTTC
. | TRBJ1-2 | many | TRBV3-1 | CASSTWQGARGYTF | TGTGCCAGCAGCACTTGGCAGGGCGCGAGGGGCTACACCTTC
. | TRBJ1-3 | many | TRBV27 | CASSSGQTSGNTIYF | TGTGCCAGCAGTTCCGGACAGACCTCTGGAAACACCATATATTTT
. | TRBJ2-7 | . | TRBV6-2/TRBV6-3 | CVSTLGRGGAYEQYF | TGTGTCAGCACCTTGGGCCGGGGCGGTGCCTACGAGCAGTACTTC